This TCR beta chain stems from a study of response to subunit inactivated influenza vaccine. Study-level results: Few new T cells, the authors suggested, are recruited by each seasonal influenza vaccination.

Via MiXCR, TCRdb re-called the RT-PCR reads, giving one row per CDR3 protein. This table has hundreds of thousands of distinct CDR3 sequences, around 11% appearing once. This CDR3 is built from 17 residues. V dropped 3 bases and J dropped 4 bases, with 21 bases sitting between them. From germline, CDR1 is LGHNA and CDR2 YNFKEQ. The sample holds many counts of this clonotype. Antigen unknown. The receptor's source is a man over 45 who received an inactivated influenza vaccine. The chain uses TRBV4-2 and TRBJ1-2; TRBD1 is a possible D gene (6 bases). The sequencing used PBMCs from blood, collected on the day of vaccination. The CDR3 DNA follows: TGTGCCAGCAGCCAGTCCTGGGGGCTATGGGCGAGCTATGGCTACACCTTC. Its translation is CASSQSWGLWASYGYTF.